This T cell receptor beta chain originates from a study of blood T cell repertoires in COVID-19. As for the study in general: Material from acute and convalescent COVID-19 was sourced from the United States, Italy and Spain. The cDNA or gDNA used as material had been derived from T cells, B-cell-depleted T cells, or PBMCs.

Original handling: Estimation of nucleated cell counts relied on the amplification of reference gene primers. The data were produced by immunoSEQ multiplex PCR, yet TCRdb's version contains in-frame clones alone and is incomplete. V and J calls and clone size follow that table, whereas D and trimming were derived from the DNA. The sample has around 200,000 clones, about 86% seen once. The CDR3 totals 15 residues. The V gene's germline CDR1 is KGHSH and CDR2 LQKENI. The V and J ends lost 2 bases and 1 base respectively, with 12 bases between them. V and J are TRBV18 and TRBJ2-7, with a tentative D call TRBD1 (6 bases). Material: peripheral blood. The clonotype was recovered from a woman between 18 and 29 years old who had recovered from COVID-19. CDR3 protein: CASSPSRGLSYEQYF. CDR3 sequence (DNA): TGTGCCAGCTCACCATCCAGGGGTTTATCCTACGAGCAGTACTTC.